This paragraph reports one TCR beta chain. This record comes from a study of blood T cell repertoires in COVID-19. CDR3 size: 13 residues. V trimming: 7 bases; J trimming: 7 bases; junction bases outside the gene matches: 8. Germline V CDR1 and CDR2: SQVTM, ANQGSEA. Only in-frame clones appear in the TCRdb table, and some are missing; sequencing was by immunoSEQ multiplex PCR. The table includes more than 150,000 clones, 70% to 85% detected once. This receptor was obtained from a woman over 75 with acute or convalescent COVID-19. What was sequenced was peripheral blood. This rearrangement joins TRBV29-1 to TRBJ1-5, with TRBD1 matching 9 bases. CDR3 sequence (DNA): TGCAGCGCCGGACAGGGGAGAGGCCAGCCCCAGCATTTT. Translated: CSAGQGRGQPQHF.